The TCR beta chain under discussion was sequenced for a study of blood T cell repertoires in COVID-19. At the level of the study: Both acute and convalescent COVID-19 samples were obtained from the United States, Italy and Spain.

V dropped 8 bases and J dropped 4 bases, with 17 bases sitting between them. Germline lookup yields CDR1 MDHEN and CDR2 SYDVKM. The CDR3 contains 14 residues. Sequencing was performed with immunoSEQ multiplex PCR; in TCRdb, only in-frame clones are kept and a portion is missing. The data show about 270,000 clones, approximately 90% seen once. The count of this clone is one. This TCR was recovered from a woman aged 25 to 45 with acute COVID-19. Source material: PBMCs or T cells enriched from blood (not recorded which). The V call is TRBV28, the J call TRBJ1-2; D is perhaps TRBD1 (5 bases). This CDR3 reads CASSKRGSGYGYTF. CDR3 nucleotide sequence: TGTGCCAGCTCAAAAAGGGGATCTGGCTATGGCTACACCTTC.